This TCR beta chain was obtained from a study of blood T cell repertoires in COVID-19. Turning to the study itself: Italy, Spain and the United States were the sources of the convalescent and acute COVID-19 samples. The cDNA or gDNA used as material had been derived from T cells, B-cell-depleted T cells, or PBMCs.

In the original analysis: Amplifying reference gene primers gave estimates of nucleated cell counts. Here immunoSEQ multiplex PCR was the method, and the copy in TCRdb shows in-frame clones only, minus some. The DNA gave D and trimming, while V, J and clone size come from that table. The profile shows fewer than 500,000 clones, 86% of them singletons. Germline loops: CDR1 LNHDA, CDR2 SQIVND (reference sequence). Trimming took 8 bases from V and 4 from J, leaving 14 bases between them. The CDR3 is 14 residues long. Sequencing used peripheral blood. This receptor was taken from a woman aged 25 to 39 with active or convalescent COVID-19. The chain is built from TRBV19 and TRBJ2-2, with D unclear. The CDR3 region has the DNA TGTGCCAGTGTGGGCCTTGGGTCCACCGGGGAGCTGTTTTTT. Translation gives CASVGLGSTGELFF.